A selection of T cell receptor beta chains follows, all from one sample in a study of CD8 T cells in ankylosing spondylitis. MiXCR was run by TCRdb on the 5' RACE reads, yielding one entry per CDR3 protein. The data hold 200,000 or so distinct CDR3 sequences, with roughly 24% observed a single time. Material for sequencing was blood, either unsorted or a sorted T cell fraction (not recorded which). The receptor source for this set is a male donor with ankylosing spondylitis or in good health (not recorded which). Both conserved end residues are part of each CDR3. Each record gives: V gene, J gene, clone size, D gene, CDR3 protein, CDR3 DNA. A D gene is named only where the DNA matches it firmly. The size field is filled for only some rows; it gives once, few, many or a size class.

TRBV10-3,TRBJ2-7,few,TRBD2,CAINLGASGSPHEQYF,TGTGCCATCAATCTAGGGGCTAGCGGGAGCCCCCACGAGCAGTACTTC
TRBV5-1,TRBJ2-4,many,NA,CASSVGLAKNIQYF,TGCGCCAGCAGCGTTGGCCTAGCCAAAAACATTCAGTACTTC
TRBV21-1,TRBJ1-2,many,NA,CASSNFTGNHYGYTF,TGTGCCAGCAGCAACTTTACAGGGAATCACTATGGCTACACCTTC
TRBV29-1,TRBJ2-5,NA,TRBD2,CSVPLAGETQYF,TGCAGCGTTCCATTAGCGGGAGAGACCCAGTACTTC
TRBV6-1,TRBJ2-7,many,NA,CASEEQAYEQYF,TGTGCCTCTGAGGAGCAGGCCTACGAGCAGTACTTC
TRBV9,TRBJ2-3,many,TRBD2,CASSARVLAGADTQYF,TGTGCCAGCAGCGCCCGAGTTTTAGCGGGAGCAGATACGCAGTATTTT
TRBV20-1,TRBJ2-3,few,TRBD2,CSARGGTSLADTQYF,TGCAGTGCTAGAGGGGGGACTAGCTTGGCAGATACGCAGTATTTT
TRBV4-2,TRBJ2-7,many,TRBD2,CASSQVGTSGTYEQYF,TGTGCCAGCAGCCAGGTCGGGACTAGCGGAACCTACGAGCAGTACTTC
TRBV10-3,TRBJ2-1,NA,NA,CAITNDGDEQFF,TGTGCCATCACCAATGATGGGGATGAGCAGTTCTTC
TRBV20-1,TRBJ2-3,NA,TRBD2,CSADGGGTDTQYF,TGCAGTGCGGATGGCGGGGGAACAGATACGCAGTATTTT
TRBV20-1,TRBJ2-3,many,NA,CSARDRGPADTQYF,TGCAGTGCTAGAGATAGGGGACCAGCAGATACGCAGTATTTT
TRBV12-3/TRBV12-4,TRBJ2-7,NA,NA,CASSLAGAAYEQYF,TGTGCCAGCAGTTTAGCGGGGGCGGCCTACGAGCAGTACTTC
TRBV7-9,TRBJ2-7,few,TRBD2,CASSLALAGAHEQYF,TGTGCCAGCAGCTTAGCTCTGGCGGGAGCCCACGAGCAGTACTTC
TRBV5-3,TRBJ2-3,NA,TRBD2,CARGPGGLAGTDTQYF,TGTGCCAGGGGCCCTGGAGGTCTAGCGGGGACAGATACGCAGTATTTT
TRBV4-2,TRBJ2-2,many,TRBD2,CASSQDLAGANTGELFF,TGTGCCAGCAGCCAAGATCTCGCGGGGGCGAACACCGGGGAGCTGTTTTTT
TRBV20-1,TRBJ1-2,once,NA,CSVSSGAAWGNYGYTF,TGCAGTGTATCATCTGGGGCAGCGTGGGGTAACTATGGCTACACCTTC
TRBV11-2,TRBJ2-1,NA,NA,CASSLDRTGRGEQFF,TGTGCCAGCAGCTTAGACCGGACAGGCCGGGGGGAGCAGTTCTTC
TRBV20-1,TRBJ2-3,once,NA,CCAAPGRFASTDTQYF,TGCTGTGCTGCACCGGGCCGCTTCGCTAGCACAGATACGCAGTATTTT
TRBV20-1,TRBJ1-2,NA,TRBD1,CSARTGLNYGYTF,TGCAGTGCCAGGACAGGGCTTAACTATGGCTACACCTTC
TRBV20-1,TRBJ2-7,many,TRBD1,CSANPGTGYYEQYF,TGCAGTGCTAACCCCGGGACAGGGTATTACGAGCAGTACTTC
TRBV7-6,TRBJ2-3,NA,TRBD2,CASSSGLAGNTDTQYF,TGTGCCAGCAGCTCCGGACTAGCGGGAAACACAGATACGCAGTATTTT
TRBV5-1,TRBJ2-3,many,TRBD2,CASSLTRLAGYADTQYF,TGCGCCAGCAGCTTGACGCGACTAGCGGGTTACGCAGATACGCAGTATTTT
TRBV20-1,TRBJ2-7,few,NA,CSASGKVGTERGYEQYF,TGCAGTGCTAGCGGCAAGGTTGGGACGGAGAGGGGTTACGAGCAGTACTTC
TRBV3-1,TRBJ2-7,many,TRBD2,CASSQGRLAGGEQYF,TGTGCCAGCAGCCAAGGTAGACTAGCGGGAGGCGAGCAGTACTTC
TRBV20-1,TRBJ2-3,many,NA,CSAFDISHPDTQYF,TGCAGTGCTTTTGACATCTCCCATCCAGATACGCAGTATTTT
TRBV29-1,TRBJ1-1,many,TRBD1,CSVKQGASGNTEAFF,TGCAGCGTTAAACAGGGGGCTAGCGGGAACACTGAAGCTTTCTTT
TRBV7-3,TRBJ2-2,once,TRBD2,CASSLGVAGGPHTGELFF,TGTGCCAGCAGCTTAGGTGTAGCGGGAGGGCCTCACACCGGGGAGCTGTTTTTT
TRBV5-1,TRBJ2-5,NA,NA,CASSVNSGTLQETQYF,TGCGCCAGCAGCGTGAATAGCGGAACTCTACAAGAGACCCAGTACTTC
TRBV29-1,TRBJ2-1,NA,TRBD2,CSVSTSADYNEQFF,TGCAGCGTTTCGACTAGCGCGGACTACAATGAGCAGTTCTTC
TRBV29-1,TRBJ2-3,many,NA,CSVFITLDTQYF,TGCAGCGTTTTCATCACATTAGATACGCAGTATTTT
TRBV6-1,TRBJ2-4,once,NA,CASSEVGPRPLAKNIQYF,TGTGCCAGCAGTGAAGTTGGCCCCCGTCCATTAGCCAAAAACATTCAGTACTTC
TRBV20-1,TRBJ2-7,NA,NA,CSASNAIEQYF,TGCAGTGCTAGCAACGCGATCGAGCAGTACTTC
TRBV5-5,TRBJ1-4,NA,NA,CASSLWRTATNEKLFF,TGTGCCAGCAGCTTGTGGCGCACTGCAACTAATGAAAAACTGTTTTTT
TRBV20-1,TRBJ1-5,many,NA,CSARDLSTNQPQHF,TGCAGTGCTAGAGACCTGTCTACCAATCAGCCCCAGCATTTT
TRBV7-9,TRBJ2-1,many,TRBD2,CASSELAALYEQFF,TGTGCCAGCAGCGAACTAGCGGCCCTTTATGAGCAGTTCTTC
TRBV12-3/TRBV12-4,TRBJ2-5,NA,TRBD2,CASSSPVLAGRSVTQYF,TGTGCCAGCAGTTCCCCCGTATTAGCGGGTCGGAGCGTGACCCAGTACTTC
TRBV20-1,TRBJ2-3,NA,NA,CSASLPWTADTQYF,TGCAGTGCTAGCTTGCCTTGGACCGCCGATACGCAGTATTTT
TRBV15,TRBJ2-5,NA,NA,CATSRDWEETQYF,TGTGCCACCAGCAGAGATTGGGAAGAGACCCAGTACTTC
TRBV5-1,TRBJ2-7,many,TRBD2,CASSLESSGNEQYF,TGCGCCAGCAGCTTGGAATCTAGCGGGAACGAGCAGTACTTC
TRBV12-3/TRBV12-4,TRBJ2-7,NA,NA,CASSPSGKYEQYF,TGTGCCAGCAGTCCATCGGGAAAATACGAGCAGTACTTC
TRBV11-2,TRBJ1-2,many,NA,CASSLVVGTNYGYTF,TGTGCCAGCAGCTTAGTGGTGGGGACTAACTATGGCTACACCTTC
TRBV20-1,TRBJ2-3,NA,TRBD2,CSARELAGVGTDTQYF,TGCAGTGCTAGAGAACTAGCGGGAGTTGGCACAGATACGCAGTATTTT
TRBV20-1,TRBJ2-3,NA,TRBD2,CSAGGSGTLRKTVGTDTQYF,TGCAGTGCTGGGGGGAGCGGGACCTTAAGGAAGACCGTCGGCACAGATACGCAGTATTTT
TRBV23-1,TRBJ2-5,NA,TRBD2,CASSRSGRRETQYF,TGCGCCAGCAGCCGCAGCGGGAGGCGTGAGACCCAGTACTTC
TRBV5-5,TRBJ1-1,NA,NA,CASSRYRASGTEAFF,TGTGCCAGCAGCCGCTACAGGGCATCGGGCACTGAAGCTTTCTTT
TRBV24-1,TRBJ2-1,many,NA,CATSAGQYNEQFF,TGTGCCACCTCCGCAGGGCAATACAATGAGCAGTTCTTC
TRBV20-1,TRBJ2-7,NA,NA,CSARDLARAYEQYF,TGCAGTGCTAGAGACCTAGCGAGGGCCTACGAGCAGTACTTC
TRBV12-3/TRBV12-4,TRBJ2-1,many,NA,CASSSSHNEQFF,TGTGCCAGCAGTTCCTCTCACAATGAGCAGTTCTTC
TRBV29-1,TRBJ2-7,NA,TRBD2,CSVGRGRYEQYF,TGCAGCGTCGGGAGGGGACGTTACGAGCAGTACTTC
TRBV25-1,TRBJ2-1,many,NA,CASSEYPGATGNEQFF,TGTGCCAGCAGTGAATATCCGGGAGCGACCGGGAATGAGCAGTTCTTC
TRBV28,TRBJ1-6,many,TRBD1,CASRPVPGQWYSPLHF,TGTGCCAGCAGGCCAGTACCGGGACAGTGGTATTCACCCCTCCACTTT
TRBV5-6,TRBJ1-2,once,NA,CASSLSQGYGYTF,TGTGCCAGCAGCTTGTCCCAGGGGTATGGCTACACCTTC
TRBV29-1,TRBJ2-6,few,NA,CSVEDHGANVLTF,TGCAGCGTTGAAGATCATGGGGCCAACGTCCTGACTTTC
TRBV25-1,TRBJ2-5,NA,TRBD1,CASSVRQGTETQYF,TGTGCCAGCAGTGTACGACAGGGAACGGAGACCCAGTACTTC
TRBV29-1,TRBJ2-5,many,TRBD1,CSVEETGYQETQYF,TGCAGCGTTGAAGAGACAGGGTACCAAGAGACCCAGTACTTC
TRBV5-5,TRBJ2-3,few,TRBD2,CASSLGQGLALDTQYF,TGTGCCAGCAGCCTGGGTCAGGGACTAGCGTTGGATACGCAGTATTTT
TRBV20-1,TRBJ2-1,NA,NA,CSARENGRVEQFF,TGCAGTGCTAGAGAAAACGGGAGAGTTGAGCAGTTCTTC